This T cell receptor beta chain was captured by sequencing in a study of metastatic and nonmetastatic thyroid tumors. Overall study context: Repertoire data that came from the blood and tumor or nodule tissue of malignant and benign thyroid patients were compared. The study's findings and limits: Within blood and tumor, benign nodules reportedly had significantly lower TCR beta diversity than malignant thyroid tumors did.

CDR1 is SGHAT, CDR2 FQNNGV, per germline. Trimming took 5 bases from V and 2 from J; bases not matched to a gene: 14. The CDR3 contains 18 residues. Original processing methods: A papillary thyroid cancer distant-metastasis classifier was built from CDR3 differences across clinicopathological groups. Using MiXCR, TCRdb reanalyzed the PCR reads. The authors' filters were not applied to this entry. The sample lists 27,000 or so clones; about 15% were seen once. Every patient underwent thyroid surgery untreated. Points on this clone: Its target is not known.

This receptor was obtained from a male donor with papillary thyroid cancer or a benign thyroid nodule (not recorded which). Some clones in this sample may be carry-over from other donors' samples. Material: blood. The genes are TRBV11-2 and TRBJ2-3, with TRBD2 matching over 9 bases. The CDR3 loop is CASSPQGVLAGFTDTQYF. Here the CDR3 DNA reads TGTGCCAGCAGCCCCCAGGGTGTACTAGCGGGTTTCACAGATACGCAGTATTTT.